The next 22 T cell receptor beta chains were all read from a single sample in a study of shared clonotypes between healthy human individuals. CD8 cells regarded as naive lacked CD45RO, were positively chosen for CCR7, and omitted terminally differentiated effector memory CD45RA+ cells. Libraries were prepared by immunoSEQ multiplex PCR; TCRdb keeps only in-frame clonotypes and omits some of them. This sample has about 2,200,000 clones, with roughly 91% found just once. Sequenced input: naive CD8+ T cells from PBMCs. All receptors derive from a man aged 18 to 30 in good health. Some clones in this sample may be carry-over from other donors' samples.

The chain employs TRBV6-5 and TRBJ2-7; TRBD2 matches 7 bases. V trimming: 5 bases; J trimming: 2 bases; junction bases outside the gene matches: 9. This CDR3 contains 15 residues. CDR1 and CDR2 (germline): MNHEY, SVGAGI. DNA of the CDR3: TGTGCCAGCAGTCCACGGCTAGCGGCGACCTACGAGCAGTACTTC. Translated, it gives CASSPRLAATYEQYF.

The genes are TRBV13 and TRBJ1-5; D call uncertain. Germline loops: CDR1 PRHDT, CDR2 FYEKMQ (reference sequence). The CDR3 totals 13 residues. The V gene lost 3 bases and the J gene lost 7 bases, with 10 bases spanning the gap. The CDR3 DNA follows: TGTGCCAGCAGCTTGGGGTGGAGACAGCCCCAGCATTTT. Residues: CASSLGWRQPQHF.

V is TRBV9 and J is TRBJ2-1; D ambiguous. Germline CDR1 SGDLS, CDR2 YYNGEE. This CDR3 spans 15 amino acids. Between the trimmed V and J ends, which lost 1 base and 6 bases, there was a span of 14 bases. The CDR3 DNA reads TGTGCCAGCAGCGTATACGCTGCCCTCGGCAATGAGCAGTTCTTC. Protein: CASSVYAALGNEQFF.

The chain has TRBV28 and TRBJ2-7; 7 nucleotides align to TRBD2. The CDR3 has 15 amino acids. CDR1 and CDR2 (germline): MDHEN, SYDVKM. V lost 3 bases to trimming and J lost 0 bases; unmatched junction nucleotides: 5. This chain's CDR3 is CASSFWGGSSYEQYF. The CDR3 nucleotides read TGTGCCAGCAGTTTTTGGGGGGGAAGCTCCTACGAGCAGTACTTC.

The chain carries TRBV2 and TRBJ2-2; D unclear. There are 13 residues in the CDR3. V lost 7 bases and J 5 bases, leaving 11 bases between the germline ends. Germline values: CDR1 SNHLY, CDR2 FYNNEI. The CDR3 protein is CASMGTGTGELFF. The DNA of the CDR3 is TGTGCCAGCATGGGAACCGGGACCGGGGAGCTGTTTTTT.

V gene TRBV2 combines with J gene TRBJ1-3; D might be TRBD1 (6 bases). Trimming left V 7 bases short and J 2 bases short, with 12 bases between. Germline CDR1 is SNHLY and CDR2 is FYNNEI. The CDR3 covers 14 residues. The CDR3 DNA sequence: TGTGCCAGCATCCGAGGGGGGGCTGGAAACACCATATATTTT. Protein sequence: CASIRGGAGNTIYF.

J is TRBJ2-2 and V is TRBV7-9; D ambiguous. CDR1 and CDR2 from the germline V gene are SEHNR and FQNEAQ (reference sequence). Trimming shortened V by 3 bases and J by 0 bases, and 8 bases separated the two germline ends. The CDR3 runs 15 residues. The CDR3 loop is CASSFSIPNTGELFF. As DNA, the CDR3 is TGTGCCAGCAGCTTTTCGATTCCGAACACCGGGGAGCTGTTTTTT.

The CDR3 DNA follows: TGCAGCGTGGCGTCAGGGTCCTACGAGCAGTACTTC. Protein sequence: CSVASGSYEQYF. The J gene is TRBJ2-7, the V gene TRBV29-1; D is perhaps TRBD1 (5 bases). Germline lookup yields CDR1 SQVTM and CDR2 ANQGSEA. This CDR3 comprises 12 residues. V lost 6 bases, J lost 1 base, and 10 bases lay in between.

The chain employs TRBV4-3 and TRBJ1-3; D is unresolved. This CDR3 is 15 amino acids long. In germline, CDR1 is LGHNA, CDR2 YSLEER. The V gene lost 4 bases and the J gene lost 3 bases, with 13 bases spanning the gap. The CDR3 nucleotides are TGCGCCAGCAGCCGCGGCCAAGGGTATGGAAACACCATATATTTT. Amino acid sequence: CASSRGQGYGNTIYF.

The genes are TRBV4-3 and TRBJ2-7, with 10 bases identical to TRBD1. The junction had 10 bases not matched to a gene; V was cut back by 1 base and J by 4 bases. Germline V gene sequence: CDR1 LGHNA, CDR2 YSLEER. There are 17 residues in the CDR3. Here the CDR3 DNA reads TGCGCCAGCAGCCAAGGGGGCCGGGACAGGGGTTTATACGAGCAGTACTTC. It specifies CASSQGGRDRGLYEQYF.

About this clone: Other DNA sequences from this sample encode an identical CDR3 as well. The chain employs TRBV7-8 and TRBJ2-7; 7 positions match TRBD1. This CDR3 has 13 residues. Trimming removed 1 base from V and 3 bases from J; junction bases left unmatched: 0. Germline loops: CDR1 SGHVS, CDR2 FQNEAQ. The CDR3 is CASSLGDSYEQYF. DNA of the CDR3: TGTGCCAGCAGCTTAGGGGACAGCTACGAGCAGTACTTC.

Comments on this clone: In the same sample, other DNA sequences code for this CDR3. The J gene is TRBJ2-3, the V gene TRBV28, with 8 bases aligning to TRBD2. V shed 5 bases and J 0 bases; nucleotides not matched to a gene: 4. The germline V gene has CDR1 MDHEN and CDR2 SYDVKM. The CDR3 spans 15 residues. The CDR3 DNA reads as TGTGCCAGCAGTCCACTAGCGGAGAGCACAGATACGCAGTATTTT. This translates into CASSPLAESTDTQYF. Full variable domain (missing parts from reference TRBV28 and TRBJ2-3): DVKVTQSSRYLVKRTGEKVFLECVQDMDHENMFWYRQDPGLGLRLIYFSYDVKMKEKGDIPEGYSVSREKKERFSLILESASTNQTSMYLCASSPLAESTDTQYFGPGTRLTVL.

The V and J genes are TRBV7-9 and TRBJ1-1, with no clear D. The germline V gene encodes CDR1 SEHNR and CDR2 FQNEAQ (reference sequence). V lost 3 bases, J lost 0 bases, and 11 bases lay in between. The CDR3 is made up of 15 amino acids. CDR3 DNA: TGTGCCAGCAGCTTCGCGGTTCTATTGAACACTGAAGCTTTCTTT. Encoded protein: CASSFAVLLNTEAFF.

This chain joins TRBV27 and TRBJ2-4; D assignment may be TRBD1 or TRBD2 (7 bases each). The CDR3 is made up of 19 amino acids. Germline V gene data show CDR1 as MNHEY and CDR2 as SMNVEV (reference sequence). V gave up 5 bases and J gave up 2 bases, with 25 bases separating them. CDR3 nucleotide sequence: TGTGCCAGCAGTACGAATCAGCAGGGGGGGTGGGAAACCAAAAACATTCAGTACTTC. Protein product: CASSTNQQGGWETKNIQYF.

The chain has TRBV29-1 and TRBJ2-7, with TRBD2 matching 11 bases. Trimming removed 2 bases from V and 5 bases from J; junction bases left unmatched: 8. The CDR3 extends over 15 amino acids. Germline V gene data show CDR1 as SQVTM and CDR2 as ANQGSEA. CDR3 coding DNA: TGCAGCGTTGAAATGGTACTAGCGGGAGAACACGAGCAGTACTTC. This sequence encodes CSVEMVLAGEHEQYF.

The rearrangement joins TRBV28 to TRBJ1-5, with D maybe TRBD1 (5 bases). The V end was cut by 7 bases, the J end by 2 bases, with 15 bases between. CDR1 and CDR2 from the germline V gene are MDHEN and SYDVKM. The length of the CDR3 is 15 residues. CDR3 amino acids: CASTLRGGGNQPQHF. CDR3 coding DNA: TGTGCCAGCACTCTGAGAGGAGGGGGCAATCAGCCCCAGCATTTT.

The rearrangement joins TRBV9 to TRBJ2-1, with D maybe TRBD2 (6 bases). The germline V and J ends were trimmed by 3 bases and 7 bases, with 14 bases remaining between them. This CDR3 region has 14 residues. The germline gives CDR1 SGDLS, CDR2 YYNGEE. The DNA for the CDR3 is TGTGCCAGCAGCGCGAGAGTCGGGGGTAATGAGCAGTTCTTC. It codes for CASSARVGGNEQFF. Drawing the rest from reference TRBV9 and TRBJ2-1, the complete variable domain is DSGVTQTPKHLITATGQRVTLRCSPRSGDLSVYWYQQSLDQGLQFLIQYYNGEERAKGNILERFSAQQFPDLHSELNLSSLELGDSALYFCASSARVGGNEQFFGPGTRLTVL.

This clone was counted only a few times. The V call is TRBV2, the J call TRBJ1-1; D is uncertain. Between the trimmed V and J ends, which lost 6 bases and 4 bases, there was a span of 15 bases. CDR3 length equals 14 residues. Per germline, CDR1 SNHLY and CDR2 FYNNEI. CDR3 residues: CASSDSVAPTEAFF. The CDR3 DNA sequence: TGTGCCAGCAGCGATAGCGTCGCACCCACTGAAGCTTTCTTT.

This clone has just one count. This chain uses TRBV9 with TRBJ2-2; the D is unclear. Trimming stripped 1 base from V and 4 bases from J, with 5 bases between. The CDR3 length is 13 residues. Germline V CDR1 and CDR2: SGDLS, YYNGEE. The CDR3 spells CASSVWSTGELFF. DNA for the CDR3: TGTGCCAGCAGCGTATGGAGCACCGGGGAGCTGTTTTTT.

The chain combines TRBV4-1 with TRBJ2-7, with D perhaps assigned TRBD1 or TRBD2 (7 bases each). Per germline, CDR1 MGHRA and CDR2 YSYEKL. V was pared by 5 bases and J by 0 bases, with 17 bases between. The CDR3 is made up of 16 amino acids. In nucleotides, the CDR3 is TGCGCCAGCAGCTACCGCGGGGGACAGTACTCCTACGAGCAGTACTTC. Its protein product is CASSYRGGQYSYEQYF.

The CDR3: CASSERHLQETQYF. In nucleotides, the CDR3 is TGTGCCAGCAGTGAACGGCACCTGCAAGAGACCCAGTACTTC. V usage is TRBV2 and J usage is TRBJ2-5; D remains ambiguous. The V end lost 2 bases, the J end lost 2 bases, and 9 bases lay between the germline ends. Germline lookup yields CDR1 SNHLY and CDR2 FYNNEI. This CDR3 spans 14 amino acids.

The chain links TRBV4-2 to TRBJ1-2; D is uncertain. Trimming shortened V by 1 base and J by 2 bases, and 17 bases separated the two germline ends. The CDR3 is made up of 17 amino acids. CDR1 and CDR2 (germline): LGHNA, YNFKEQ. The CDR3 loop is CASSQVDRVRYNYGYTF. CDR3 nucleotide sequence: TGTGCCAGCAGCCAAGTAGATAGGGTCCGGTACAACTATGGCTACACCTTC.